The following is a T cell receptor (beta chain) sequence with its context. The target antigen is unknown. These data come from a study of CD8 T cells in ankylosing spondylitis. Study findings and constraints: A motif in TCR beta, a set of under 10 highly homologous variants, appeared characteristic of ankylosing spondylitis blood.

In making TCR beta libraries, quantitative 5'-RACE with molecular barcodes was used. TCRdb re-called the 5' RACE reads through MiXCR, storing one row per CDR3 protein. This sample has about 500,000 distinct CDR3 sequences; 12% occur once, and the top ten carry approximately 6.3%. The CDR3 runs to 15 residues. Germline CDR1 and CDR2: MNHEY and SVGEGT. J was trimmed by 6 bases and V by 5 bases; bases with no gene match: 10. This chain uses TRBV6-2 or TRBV6-3 with TRBJ2-1; 7 bases are shared with TRBD2. The specimen was blood, either unsorted or a sorted T cell fraction (not recorded which). The TCR comes from a male donor with ankylosing spondylitis. The chain's CDR3 is CASSPLGERGNEQFF. The CDR3 nucleotides are TGTGCCAGCAGTCCCCTGGGGGAGCGGGGCAATGAGCAGTTCTTC.